The present T cell receptor (beta chain) was sequenced within a study of glioma-infiltrating T cells. Using RNA template, CDR3s of TCR alpha and beta were amplified with iRepertoire arm-PCR. Tissue mRNA or PBMC total RNA, 100-400 ng, went into one-step reverse transcription and amplification. TCRdb reprocessed the multiplex PCR reads via MiXCR and lists one record per CDR3 protein. Among 170,000 or so distinct CDR3 sequences listed, around 40% were seen once. Many counts were recorded for this clonotype. Its antigen is unknown. Study-level findings and limits: Non-neoplastic patients had below-expected tissue-blood divergence, while all gliomas exceeded expectation.

The CDR3 length is 14 residues. In germline, CDR1 is LGHDT, CDR2 YNNKEL (reference sequence). V was pared by 0 bases and J by 4 bases, with 7 bases between. The receptor's source is a human donor with low-grade glioma or glioblastoma, undergoing nonglioma brain surgery, or in good health (not recorded which). V is TRBV3-1 and J is TRBJ1-5; D gene ambiguous. Material: glioma tissue, nonneoplastic brain tissue, or PBMCs (not recorded which). CDR3 sequence: CASSQDVGNQPQHF. The CDR3 DNA is TGTGCCAGCAGCCAAGATGTCGGGAATCAGCCCCAGCATTTT.